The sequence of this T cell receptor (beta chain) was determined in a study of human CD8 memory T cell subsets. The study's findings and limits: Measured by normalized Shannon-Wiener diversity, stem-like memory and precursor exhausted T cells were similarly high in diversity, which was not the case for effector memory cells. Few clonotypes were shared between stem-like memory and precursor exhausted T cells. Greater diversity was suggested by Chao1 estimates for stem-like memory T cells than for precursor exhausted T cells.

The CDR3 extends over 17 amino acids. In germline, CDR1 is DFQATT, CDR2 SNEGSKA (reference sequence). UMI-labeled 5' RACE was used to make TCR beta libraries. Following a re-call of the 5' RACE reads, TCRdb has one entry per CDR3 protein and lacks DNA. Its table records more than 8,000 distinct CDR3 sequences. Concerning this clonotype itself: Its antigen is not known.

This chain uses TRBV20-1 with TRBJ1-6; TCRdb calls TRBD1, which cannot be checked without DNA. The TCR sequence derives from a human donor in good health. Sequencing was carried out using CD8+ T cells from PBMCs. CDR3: CSARETGNPTYNSPLHF.